Listed below are T cell receptor beta chains from one sample, sequenced in a study of OX40 agonist ivuxolimab in advanced cancers. Produced via immunoSEQ multiplex PCR; TCRdb's table is partial and in-frame only. The data contain about 69,000 clones, 80% to 90% of them seen just once; the ten biggest clones take up more than 5.5%. The input for sequencing was CD4+ or CD8+ T cells sorted from blood, taken in a trial of the OX40 agonist ivuxolimab. Every receptor here comes from an adult with an advanced solid tumor such as melanoma, head and neck, liver or kidney cancer. The CDR3 runs from the conserved cysteine through the conserved F or W. D genes are given only for firm matches. Expanded clones get a size class; other rows say once, few or many, or leave the size out.

>TRBJ2-3|TRBV7-3|TRBD2|NA
CASSPLAGASTDTQYF
TGTGCCAGCAGCCCTTTAGCGGGAGCCAGCACAGATACGCAGTATTTT
>TRBJ2-5|TRBV5-4|TRBD2|NA
CASSGEGTYTQETQYF
TGTGCCAGCAGCGGGGAGGGGACCTATACCCAAGAGACCCAGTACTTC
>TRBJ1-2|TRBV27|TRBD1|NA
CASSLSAGGRYYGYTF
TGTGCCAGCAGTTTATCTGCAGGGGGCAGATACTATGGCTACACCTTC
>TRBJ2-6|TRBV19|NA|NA
CASSSSFYNGANVLTF
TGTGCCAGTAGTTCTTCCTTTTACAACGGGGCCAACGTCCTGACTTTC
>TRBJ1-2|TRBV28|TRBD1|NA
CASSTRDRGRRNYGYTF
TGTGCCAGCAGCACCCGGGACAGGGGGCGACGTAACTATGGCTACACCTTC
>TRBJ2-2|TRBV7-6|NA|NA
CASSLEAGNTGELFF
TGTGCCAGCAGCCTCGAAGCGGGTAACACCGGGGAGCTGTTTTTT
>TRBJ2-2|TRBV29-1|NA|NA
CSATRVTPGELFF
TGCAGCGCAACTCGCGTCACCCCCGGGGAGCTGTTTTTT
>TRBJ2-7|TRBV4-2|TRBD1|NA
CASSQEPGGSYEQYF
TGTGCCAGCAGCCAAGAGCCAGGGGGCTCCTACGAGCAGTACTTC
>TRBJ1-4|TRBV2|NA|NA
CASTSRGNEKLFF
TGTGCCAGCACGTCCAGGGGTAATGAAAAACTGTTTTTT
>TRBJ1-5|TRBV6-1|NA|NA
CASSEPPGIGNQPQHF
TGTGCCAGCAGTGAACCCCCGGGAATCGGAAATCAGCCCCAGCATTTT
>TRBJ1-1|TRBV9|NA|NA
CASSVVSVGHWYTEAFF
TGTGCCAGCAGCGTAGTATCCGTGGGACACTGGTACACTGAAGCTTTCTTT
>TRBJ1-5|TRBV4-1|NA|NA
CASSQDLDQPQHF
TGCGCCAGCAGCCAAGATCTAGACCAGCCCCAGCATTTT
>TRBJ1-3|TRBV9|NA|NA
CASSVGTGSGNTIYF
TGTGCCAGCAGCGTAGGAACAGGCTCTGGAAACACCATATATTTT
>TRBJ2-7|TRBV2|TRBD2|NA
CASSLAVFSYEQYF
TGTGCCAGCAGTCTAGCGGTCTTCTCCTACGAGCAGTACTTC
>TRBJ2-1|TRBV7-6|NA|NA
CASTSFRGGATYNEQFF
TGTGCCAGCACCTCTTTTAGGGGAGGCGCGACCTACAATGAGCAGTTCTTC
>TRBJ2-7|TRBV27|TRBD1|NA
CASSFQGVYEQYF
TGTGCCAGCAGTTTTCAGGGGGTATACGAGCAGTACTTC
>TRBJ2-7|TRBV4-3|TRBD2|NA
CASSQDLGLAGGPYEQYF
TGCGCCAGCAGCCAAGATCTTGGACTAGCGGGAGGGCCCTACGAGCAGTACTTC
>TRBJ1-1|TRBV6-6|NA|NA
CASSYPGNTEAFF
TGTGCCAGCAGTTACCCGGGGAACACTGAAGCTTTCTTT
>TRBJ2-7|TRBV11-2|NA|NA
CASSLVSSGEQYF
TGTGCCAGCAGCTTAGTATCGTCGGGAGAGCAGTACTTC
>TRBJ1-4|TRBV5-4|NA|NA
CASSLASDEKLFF
TGTGCCAGCAGCTTGGCCAGTGATGAAAAACTGTTTTTT
>TRBJ2-3|TRBV27|NA|NA
CASSPWAGLDPDTQYF
TGTGCCAGCAGTCCCTGGGCCGGGCTGGATCCAGATACGCAGTATTTT
>TRBJ2-7|TRBV27|NA|NA
CASSLAGANPYEQYF
TGTGCCAGCAGTTTGGCAGGGGCCAATCCCTACGAGCAGTACTTC
>TRBJ2-1|TRBV6-1|NA|NA
CASSALSPHEQFF
TGTGCCAGCAGTGCCCTTAGCCCCCATGAGCAGTTCTTC
>TRBJ1-2|TRBV27|NA|NA
CASSLWGAHGYTF
TGTGCCAGCAGTTTATGGGGGGCGCATGGCTACACCTTC
>TRBJ2-7|TRBV5-1|NA|NA
CASSPHYGTPYEQYF
TGCGCCAGCAGCCCTCACTACGGGACGCCTTACGAGCAGTACTTC
>TRBJ2-7|TRBV13|NA|NA
CASSSSTGIEQYEQYF
TGTGCCAGCAGCTCTAGCACGGGGATCGAACAATACGAGCAGTACTTC
>TRBJ2-1|TRBV19|NA|NA
CASSHGNEQFF
TGTGCCAGTAGCCATGGGAATGAGCAGTTCTTC
>TRBJ1-5|TRBV7-6|NA|NA
CASSLGAGNQPQHF
TGTGCCAGCAGCTTAGGGGCAGGGAATCAGCCCCAGCATTTT
>TRBJ2-4|TRBV7-9|NA|few
CASSLRGLDIQYF
TGTGCCAGCAGCTTAAGGGGTTTAGACATTCAGTACTTC